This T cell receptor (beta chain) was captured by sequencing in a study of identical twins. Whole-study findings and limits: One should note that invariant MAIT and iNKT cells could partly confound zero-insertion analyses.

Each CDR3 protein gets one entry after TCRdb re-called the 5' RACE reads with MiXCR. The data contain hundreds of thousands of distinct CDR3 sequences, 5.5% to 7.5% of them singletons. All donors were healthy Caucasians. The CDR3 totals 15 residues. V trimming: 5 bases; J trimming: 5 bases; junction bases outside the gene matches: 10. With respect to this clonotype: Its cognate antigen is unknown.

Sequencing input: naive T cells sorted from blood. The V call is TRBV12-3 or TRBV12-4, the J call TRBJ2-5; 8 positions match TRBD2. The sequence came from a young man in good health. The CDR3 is CASSQLADQGETQYF. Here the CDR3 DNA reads TGTGCCAGCAGTCAACTAGCGGACCAGGGGGAGACCCAGTACTTC.